These 27 T cell receptor beta chains were sequenced from one sample in a study of Ad26.COV2.S vaccination and SARS-CoV-2 variants. Treatment specified: some 20 received Ad26.COV2.S at low or high dose, single or two shots; several received placebo; per-sample allocation not given. Following the first vaccine or placebo injection, samples were taken on day 63. Assay: immunoSEQ multiplex PCR; the TCRdb copy retains only in-frame clones and omits some. The sample shows about 680,000 clones, more than 80% of them seen only once. The material was peripheral blood, obtained in a trial of Ad26.COV2.S vaccine versus placebo. These receptors were collected from a person aged 18-65 years who received the Ad26.COV2.S COVID-19 vaccine or a placebo.

CDR3 nucleotide sequence: TGCGCCAGCAGCTCGGTACCACTAGCGGGAGGGGATGAAGCCAAAAACATTCAGTACTTC. Protein: CASSSVPLAGGDEAKNIQYF. The genes are TRBV5-1 and TRBJ2-4; 13 nucleotides match TRBD2. Looked up from germline, CDR1 is SGHRS and CDR2 is YFSETQ. After removal of 3 bases from V and 0 bases from J, the junction contained 12 bases not matched to a gene. The CDR3 consists of 20 residues. Looking up the rest from reference TRBV5-1 and TRBJ2-4 gives the full variable domain: KAGVTQTPRYLIKTRGQQVTLSCSPISGHRSVSWYQQTPGQGLQFLFEYFSETQRNKGNFPGRFSGRQFSNSRSEMNVSTLELGDSALYLCASSSVPLAGGDEAKNIQYFGAGTRLSVL.

The chain links TRBV7-9 to TRBJ2-7, with a possible D match to TRBD1 (6 bases). Per germline, CDR1 SEHNR and CDR2 FQNEAQ (reference sequence). This CDR3 comprises 12 residues. V gave up 5 bases and J gave up 5 bases, with 10 bases separating them. CDR3 residues: CASSPDSHEQYF. The CDR3 nucleotides are TGTGCCAGCAGCCCGGACAGCCACGAGCAGTACTTC. The full variable domain, with the rest looked up from reference TRBV7-9 and TRBJ2-7, is DTGVSQNPRHKITKRGQNVTFRCDPISEHNRLYWYRQTLGQGPEFLTYFQNEAQLEKSRLLSDRFSAERPKGSFSTLEIQRTEQGDSAMYLCASSPDSHEQYFGPGTRLTVT.

This rearrangement joins TRBV25-1 to TRBJ2-1; 8 bases line up with TRBD1. CDR3 length: 12 amino acids. Germline values: CDR1 MGHDK, CDR2 SYGVNS. V gave up 10 bases and J gave up 4 bases; unmatched junction bases: 3. The CDR3 DNA follows: TGTGCCACCAGGACAGGGTACAATGAGCAGTTCTTC. As protein: CATRTGYNEQFF.

The chain has TRBV9 and TRBJ1-2, with D perhaps matching TRBD1 (6 bases). Per germline, CDR1 SGDLS and CDR2 YYNGEE. V was clipped by 0 bases and J by 8 bases, with 11 bases between them. The CDR3 has 13 amino acids. Here the CDR3 DNA reads TGTGCCAGCAGCGTAGAGCAGGGGATCGGCTACACCTTC. Its translation is CASSVEQGIGYTF.

The CDR3, as DNA: TGTGCCAGCAGCCCTAGCCCAGGGAGATTTAGCGGTGAGCAGTTCTTC. It is translated as CASSPSPGRFSGEQFF. The gene calls are TRBV7-9 and TRBJ2-1; weak D call: TRBD2 (6 bases). The CDR3 is 16 residues long. Trimming took 5 bases from V and 9 from J, leaving 23 bases between them. The germline CDR1 and CDR2 sequences are SEHNR and FQNEAQ (reference sequence). Supplemented by reference TRBV7-9 and TRBJ2-1, the full variable domain reads DTGVSQNPRHKITKRGQNVTFRCDPISEHNRLYWYRQTLGQGPEFLTYFQNEAQLEKSRLLSDRFSAERPKGSFSTLEIQRTEQGDSAMYLCASSPSPGRFSGEQFFGPGTRLTVL.

J is TRBJ2-2 and V is TRBV15, with D perhaps assigned TRBD1 or TRBD2 (5 bases each). V was trimmed by 0 bases and J by 1 base, leaving 12 bases between them. CDR3 size: 17 residues. Germline assignment: CDR1 LNHNV and CDR2 YYDKDF (reference sequence). For the CDR3, the DNA is TGTGCCACCAGCAGAGATCGAGGGGTTCGGAACACCGGGGAGCTGTTTTTT. Translation: CATSRDRGVRNTGELFF.

The chain carries TRBV12-3 or TRBV12-4 and TRBJ1-2; TRBD1 aligns across 9 bases. This CDR3 has 13 amino acids. The ends lost 6 bases at V and 9 bases at J; junction bases unmatched: 8. The CDR3, as DNA: TGTGCCAGCAGCGAACCGGGACAGGGAAGCTACACCTTC. Protein: CASSEPGQGSYTF.

The V and J genes are TRBV5-8 and TRBJ2-7, with D uncertain. V lost 6 bases to trimming and J lost 0 bases, with 13 bases between them. Germline V gene lookup returns CDR1 SGHTS and CDR2 YDEGEE. The CDR3 contains 14 residues. Here the CDR3 reads CASISPGFSYEQYF. CDR3 nucleotides: TGTGCCAGCATCAGCCCCGGATTCTCCTACGAGCAGTACTTC.

The rearrangement uses TRBV29-1 and TRBJ1-1, with D tentatively TRBD1 (5 bases). This CDR3 comprises 12 residues. V lost 7 bases and J 6 bases, leaving 15 bases between the germline ends. Germline CDR1 SQVTM, CDR2 ANQGSEA. This chain's CDR3 is CSALPGTAEAFF. CDR3 nucleotide sequence: TGCAGCGCCCTCCCGGGGACCGCTGAAGCTTTCTTT.

The chain uses TRBV4-1 and TRBJ2-7; 8 bases agree with TRBD1. CDR1 and CDR2 from the germline V gene are MGHRA and YSYEKL. The CDR3 runs 15 residues. V lost 2 bases, J lost 5 bases, and 8 bases stayed unmatched. CDR3 DNA: TGCGCCAGCAGCCAATTGGGGTCGACAGGGGACGAGCAGTACTTC. This translates into CASSQLGSTGDEQYF.

This chain joins TRBV2 and TRBJ2-1, with D perhaps TRBD2 (6 bases). The CDR3 totals 13 residues. V was cut by 10 bases and J by 7 bases, with 17 bases left in between. Germline loops: CDR1 SNHLY, CDR2 FYNNEI. The CDR3 DNA reads TGTGCCACCTCCAGGGACTCTGTAAATGAGCAGTTCTTC. Translation gives CATSRDSVNEQFF.

This rearrangement joins TRBV6-2 or TRBV6-3 to TRBJ1-2; 9 nucleotides match TRBD1. Per the germline V gene, CDR1 is MNHEY and CDR2 is SVGEGT. Losses at the gene ends were 5 bases for V and 8 bases for J; bases not matched to a gene: 9. This CDR3 has 14 amino acids. The CDR3 DNA reads TGTGCCAGCAGTCAGGGACAGGGACTATCCGGCTACACCTTC. Its translation is CASSQGQGLSGYTF.

The chain carries TRBV7-9 and TRBJ1-5, with TRBD1 matching over 7 bases. Germline V gene data show CDR1 as SEHNR and CDR2 as FQNEAQ (reference sequence). The CDR3 is 15 amino acids. Trimming removed 5 bases from V and 4 bases from J; junction bases left unmatched: 8. CDR3 in amino acids: CASSRQGIGNQPQHF. CDR3 DNA sequence: TGTGCCAGCAGCCGACAGGGTATTGGGAATCAGCCCCAGCATTTT.

The chain joins TRBV25-1 to TRBJ2-5, with 13 bases lining up with TRBD2. With V trimmed by 3 bases and J by 5 bases, 12 bases remained unmatched. Germline values: CDR1 MGHDK, CDR2 SYGVNS. The CDR3 covers 18 residues. The DNA of the CDR3 is TGTGCCAGCAGTGAGGGCTACGGACTAGCGGGAGTAGGTGAGACCCAGTACTTC. Its protein is CASSEGYGLAGVGETQYF. Variable domain in full (rest from reference TRBV25-1 and TRBJ2-5): EADIYQTPRYLVIGTGKKITLECSQTMGHDKMYWYQQDPGMELHLIHYSYGVNSTEKGDLSSESTVSRIRTEHFPLTLESARPSHTSQYLCASSEGYGLAGVGETQYFGPGTRLLVL.

The chain employs TRBV6-2 or TRBV6-3 and TRBJ1-1, with D tentatively TRBD1 (5 bases). CDR3 length: 15 residues. Trimming stripped 4 bases from V and 5 bases from J, with 17 bases between. Germline V lookup: CDR1 MNHEY, CDR2 SVGEGT. The CDR3 spells CASSFLWGAQTEAFF. The CDR3 coding sequence is TGTGCCAGCAGTTTTTTATGGGGCGCCCAAACTGAAGCTTTCTTT.

This rearrangement joins TRBV5-1 to TRBJ2-1; D may match TRBD1 or TRBD2 (5 bases each). The CDR3 runs 13 residues. Trimming removed 7 bases at V and 9 bases at J, with 17 bases between. Germline CDR1 is SGHRS and CDR2 is YFSETQ. The CDR3 is CASGADLGVEQFF. The DNA for the CDR3 is TGCGCCAGCGGAGCCGACTTGGGGGTTGAGCAGTTCTTC.

The chain joins TRBV7-2 to TRBJ2-7; no clear D gene. V was pared by 2 bases and J by 2 bases, with 13 bases between. The germline CDR1 and CDR2 sequences are SGHTA and FQGNSA. The CDR3 spans 15 residues. CDR3 amino acids: CASSLRFPSTYEQYF. CDR3 nucleotide sequence: TGTGCCAGCAGCTTAAGGTTCCCCAGTACCTACGAGCAGTACTTC.

J is TRBJ2-6 and V is TRBV19; 8 bases map to TRBD1. The CDR3 runs to 18 residues. The germline gives CDR1 LNHDA, CDR2 SQIVND (reference sequence). Trimming took 5 bases from V and 0 from J; bases not matched to a gene: 9. The CDR3 loop reads CASSPGQGDPSGANVLTF. CDR3 DNA sequence: TGTGCCAGTAGTCCCGGACAGGGAGACCCCTCTGGGGCCAACGTCCTGACTTTC.

This chain uses TRBV11-3 with TRBJ2-7; 13 nucleotides align to TRBD2. J gave up 5 bases and V 5 bases, and 6 bases lay outside the gene matches. Germline CDR1 SGHNT, CDR2 YENEEA. This CDR3 is 15 amino acids long. CDR3 in amino acids: CASSHGTSGKNEQYF. In DNA form, the CDR3 reads TGTGCCAGCAGCCATGGGACTAGCGGGAAGAACGAGCAGTACTTC.

In DNA form, the CDR3 reads TGTGCCTGGAGTGGAGGCTTTAGCAATCAGCCCCAGCATTTT. As protein: CAWSGGFSNQPQHF. This sequence joins TRBV30 and TRBJ1-5; unclear D gene. Germline lookup yields CDR1 GTSNPN and CDR2 SVGIG (reference sequence). The V and J ends lost 1 base and 0 bases respectively, with 7 bases between them. This CDR3 region has 14 residues.

Comment on this clone: Different DNA sequences within this sample yield the same CDR3. This chain connects TRBV29-1 to TRBJ1-1; D unresolved. The germline V gene encodes CDR1 SQVTM and CDR2 ANQGSEA. The CDR3 sequence is 11 residues long. Trimming stripped 5 bases from V and 2 bases from J, with 6 bases between. For the CDR3, the DNA is TGCAGCGTTCCGGGTAACACTGAAGCTTTCTTT. Protein: CSVPGNTEAFF.

The genes are TRBV6-5 and TRBJ2-3; maybe TRBD2 (6 bases). The CDR3 covers 13 residues. Deletions cut 4 bases from V and 4 bases from J, with 9 bases between. Germline CDR1 is MNHEY and CDR2 is SVGAGI. CDR3 residues: CASSWRGPDTQYF. The CDR3 coding sequence is TGTGCCAGCAGTTGGCGGGGCCCAGATACGCAGTATTTT.

J is TRBJ2-7 and V is TRBV29-1; 9 bases fit TRBD1. The germline gives CDR1 SQVTM, CDR2 ANQGSEA. V was pared by 4 bases and J by 5 bases, with 6 bases of the junction left unmatched. CDR3 length equals 13 residues. In DNA, the CDR3 is TGCAGCGTTGTGGGGACAGGGTACAACGAGCAGTACTTC. It translates to CSVVGTGYNEQYF.

The rearrangement uses TRBV15 and TRBJ2-3; 8 bases fit TRBD1. V shed 1 base, J shed 0 bases, and the junction held 0 bases outside the gene matches. This CDR3 spans 15 amino acids. Germline CDR1 is LNHNV and CDR2 is YYDKDF (reference sequence). Here the CDR3 reads CATSRGDRSTDTQYF. The CDR3 region has the DNA TGTGCCACCAGCAGAGGGGACAGGAGCACAGATACGCAGTATTTT.

The rearrangement links TRBV11-2 to TRBJ2-1; 9 nucleotides align to TRBD2. The ends lost 5 bases at V and 13 bases at J; junction bases unmatched: 6. Germline V gene sequence: CDR1 SGHAT, CDR2 FQNNGV. This CDR3 has 12 residues. The CDR3 DNA follows: TGTGCCAGCAGCCGACAGCGGGGGGCCCAGTTCTTC. It is translated as CASSRQRGAQFF.

The chain carries TRBV27 and TRBJ2-3; TRBD2 matches 7 bases. V was pared by 5 bases and J by 5 bases, with 10 bases of the junction left unmatched. This CDR3 is 15 amino acids long. Germline-derived CDR1 and CDR2 are MNHEY and SMNVEV (reference sequence). The CDR3 reads CASSKLASPQDTQYF. CDR3 nucleotide sequence: TGTGCCAGCAGTAAACTAGCGAGCCCCCAAGATACGCAGTATTTT.

J is TRBJ1-1 and V is TRBV10-3; a possible D gene is TRBD1 (6 bases). V shed 4 bases and J shed 1 base, with 10 bases lying between them. The germline V gene encodes CDR1 ENHRY and CDR2 SYGVKD. The CDR3 covers 14 residues. CDR3 amino acids: CAISGGQGNTEAFF. Here the CDR3 DNA reads TGTGCCATCAGTGGGGGGCAGGGGAACACTGAAGCTTTCTTT.